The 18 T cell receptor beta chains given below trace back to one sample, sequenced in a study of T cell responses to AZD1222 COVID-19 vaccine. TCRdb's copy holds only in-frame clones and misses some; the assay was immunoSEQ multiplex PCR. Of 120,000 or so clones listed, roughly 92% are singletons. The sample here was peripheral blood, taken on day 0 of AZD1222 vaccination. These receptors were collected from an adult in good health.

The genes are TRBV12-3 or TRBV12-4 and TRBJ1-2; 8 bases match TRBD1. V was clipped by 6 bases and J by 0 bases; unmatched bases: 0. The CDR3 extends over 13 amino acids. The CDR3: CASRGQANYGYTF. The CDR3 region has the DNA TGTGCCAGCAGGGGACAGGCTAACTATGGCTACACCTTC.

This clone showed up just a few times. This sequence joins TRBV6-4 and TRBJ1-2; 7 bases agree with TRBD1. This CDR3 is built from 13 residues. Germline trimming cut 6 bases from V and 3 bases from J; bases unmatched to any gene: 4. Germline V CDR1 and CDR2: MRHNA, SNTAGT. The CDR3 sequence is CASRAGGDYGYTF. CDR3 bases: TGTGCCAGCAGGGCAGGGGGGGACTATGGCTACACCTTC.

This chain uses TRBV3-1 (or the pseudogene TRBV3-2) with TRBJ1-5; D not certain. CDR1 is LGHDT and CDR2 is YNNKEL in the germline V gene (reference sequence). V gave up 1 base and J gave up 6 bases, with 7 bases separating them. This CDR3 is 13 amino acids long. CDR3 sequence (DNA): TGTGCCAGCAGCCAAGCTGAGGTTCAGCCCCAGCATTTT. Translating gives CASSQAEVQPQHF.

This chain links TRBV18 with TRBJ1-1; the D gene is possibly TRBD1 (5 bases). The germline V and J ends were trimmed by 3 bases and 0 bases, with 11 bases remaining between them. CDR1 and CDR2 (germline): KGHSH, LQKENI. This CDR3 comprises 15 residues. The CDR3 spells CASSPGGKLNTEAFF. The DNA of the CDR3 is TGTGCCAGCTCACCTGGGGGGAAATTGAACACTGAAGCTTTCTTT.

The CDR3 loop is CASSPVSPGNTIYF. The CDR3 DNA sequence: TGTGCCAGCAGCCCGGTGTCTCCTGGAAACACCATATATTTT. This chain links TRBV25-1 with TRBJ1-3; D gene unclear. Deletions cut 6 bases from V and 2 bases from J, with 11 bases between. The CDR3 extends over 14 amino acids. CDR1 is MGHDK and CDR2 is SYGVNS in the germline V gene.

The CDR3 DNA sequence: TGTGCCAGCTCTAGGACAGTTGTGAACACTGAAGCTTTCTTT. It is translated as CASSRTVVNTEAFF. The rearrangement joins TRBV28 to TRBJ1-1; tentative D call: TRBD1 (6 bases). CDR3 length: 14 residues. Germline V gene data show CDR1 as MDHEN and CDR2 as SYDVKM. V gave up 8 bases and J gave up 0 bases, with 13 bases separating them.

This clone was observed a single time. CDR3 loop: CASSDPGQGYEQYV. CDR3 DNA sequence: TGTGCCAGCAGTGACCCCGGACAGGGCTACGAGCAGTACGTC. The V gene is TRBV6-1, the J gene TRBJ2-7; 8 bases align to TRBD1. V was clipped by 3 bases and J by 3 bases; unmatched bases: 4. The CDR3 extends over 14 amino acids. Germline V gene sequence: CDR1 MNHNS, CDR2 SASEGT.

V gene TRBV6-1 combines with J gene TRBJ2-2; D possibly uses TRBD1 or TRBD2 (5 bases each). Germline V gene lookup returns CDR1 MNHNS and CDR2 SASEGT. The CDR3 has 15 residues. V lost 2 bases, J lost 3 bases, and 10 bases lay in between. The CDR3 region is CASSETGTHTGELFF. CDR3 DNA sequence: TGTGCCAGCAGTGAAACCGGGACCCACACCGGGGAGCTGTTTTTT.

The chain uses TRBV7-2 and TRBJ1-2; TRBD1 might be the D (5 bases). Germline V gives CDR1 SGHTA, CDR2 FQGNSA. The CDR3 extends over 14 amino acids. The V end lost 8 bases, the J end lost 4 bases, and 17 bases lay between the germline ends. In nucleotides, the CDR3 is TGTGCCAGCTCCCGAGGGGTCCCACTCTATGGCTACACCTTC. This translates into CASSRGVPLYGYTF. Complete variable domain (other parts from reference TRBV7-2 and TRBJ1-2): GAGVSQSPSNKVTEKGKDVELRCDPISGHTALYWYRQSLGQGLEFLIYFQGNSAPDKSGLPSDRFSAERTGGSVSTLTIQRTQQEDSAVYLCASSRGVPLYGYTFGSGTRLTVV.

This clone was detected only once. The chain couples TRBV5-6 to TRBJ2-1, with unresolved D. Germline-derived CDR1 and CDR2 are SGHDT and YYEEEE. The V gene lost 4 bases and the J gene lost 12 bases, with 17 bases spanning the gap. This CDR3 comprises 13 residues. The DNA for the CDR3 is TGTGCCAGCAGCACCGACCTGTTATGGGTGCAGTTCTTC. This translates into CASSTDLLWVQFF.

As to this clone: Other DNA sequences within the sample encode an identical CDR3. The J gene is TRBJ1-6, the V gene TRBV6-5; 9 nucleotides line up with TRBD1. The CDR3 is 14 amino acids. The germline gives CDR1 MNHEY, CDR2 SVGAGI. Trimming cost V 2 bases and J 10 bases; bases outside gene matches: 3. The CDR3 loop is CASSYQGQGSPLHF. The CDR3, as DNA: TGTGCCAGCAGTTACCAGGGACAGGGCTCACCCCTCCACTTT.

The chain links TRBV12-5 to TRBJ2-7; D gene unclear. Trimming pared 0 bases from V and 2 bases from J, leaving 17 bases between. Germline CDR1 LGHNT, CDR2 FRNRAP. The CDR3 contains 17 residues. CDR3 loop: CASGLVGPQHRAYEQYV. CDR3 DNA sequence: TGTGCTAGTGGTTTGGTAGGTCCGCAGCATAGGGCCTACGAGCAGTACGTC.

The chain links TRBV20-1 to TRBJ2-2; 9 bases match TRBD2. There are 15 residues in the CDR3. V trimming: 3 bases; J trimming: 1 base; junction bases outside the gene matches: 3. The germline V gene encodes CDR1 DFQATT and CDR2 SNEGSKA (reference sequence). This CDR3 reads CSASLAGLNTGELFF. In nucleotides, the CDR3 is TGCAGTGCTAGTCTAGCGGGACTGAACACCGGGGAGCTGTTTTTT.

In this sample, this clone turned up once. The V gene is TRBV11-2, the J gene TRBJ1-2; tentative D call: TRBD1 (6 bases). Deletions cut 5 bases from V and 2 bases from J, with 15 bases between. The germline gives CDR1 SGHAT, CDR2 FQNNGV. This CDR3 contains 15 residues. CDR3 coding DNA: TGTGCCAGCAGCACCCAGGGACACCTAAACTATGGCTACACCTTC. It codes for CASSTQGHLNYGYTF.

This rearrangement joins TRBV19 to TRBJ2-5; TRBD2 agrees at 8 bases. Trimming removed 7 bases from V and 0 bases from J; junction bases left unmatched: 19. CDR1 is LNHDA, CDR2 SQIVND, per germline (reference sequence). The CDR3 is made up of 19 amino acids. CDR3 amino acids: CASNLAQQQRERYQETQYF. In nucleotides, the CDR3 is TGTGCCAGTAACTTGGCCCAACAACAGCGGGAGAGGTACCAAGAGACCCAGTACTTC.

CDR3 in DNA: TGTGCCAGTAGTATAACTACAGGGCCTGAAGCTTTCTTT. Encoded protein: CASSITTGPEAFF. J is TRBJ1-1 and V is TRBV19; the D gene is possibly TRBD1 (6 bases). V was shortened by 2 bases and J by 6 bases, with 10 bases between the two germline ends. Germline CDR1 and CDR2: LNHDA and SQIVND (reference sequence). This CDR3 spans 13 amino acids.

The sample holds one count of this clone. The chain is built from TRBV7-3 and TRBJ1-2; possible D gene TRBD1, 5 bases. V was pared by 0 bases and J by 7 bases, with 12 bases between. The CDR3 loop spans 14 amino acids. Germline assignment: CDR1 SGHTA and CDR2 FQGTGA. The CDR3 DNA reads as TGTGCCAGCAGCTTAACGGGGGTTTCGAGTGGCTACACCTTC. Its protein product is CASSLTGVSSGYTF.

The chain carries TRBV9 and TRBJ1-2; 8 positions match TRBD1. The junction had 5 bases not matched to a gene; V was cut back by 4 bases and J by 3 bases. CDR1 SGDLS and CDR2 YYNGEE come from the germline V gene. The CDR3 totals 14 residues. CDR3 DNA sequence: TGTGCCAGCAGCCCATCGGACAGGGACTATGGCTACACCTTC. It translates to CASSPSDRDYGYTF.